This T cell receptor (beta chain) appears in the sequencing data of a study of shared clonotypes between healthy human individuals. Trimming took off 2 bases at V and 5 bases at J, with 19 bases between the two ends. Germline-derived CDR1 and CDR2 are SGHDN and FVKESK. CDR3 length: 18 amino acids. Each sample came from a Caucasian adult donor living in Nashville, Tennessee. Division of CD4+ cells produced a CD45RA+ naive subset and a CD45RA-negative memory subset. Profiling relied on immunoSEQ multiplex PCR, and the TCRdb table lists in-frame clones only, not all of them. The data contain about 710,000 clones, roughly two thirds of them singletons. In its sample, this clone was seen once.

This receptor was identified in a woman in her 30s in good health. Source material: memory CD4+ T cells sorted from blood. The sample's subset: CD45RA-negative fraction. The V and J genes are TRBV14 and TRBJ2-6; possible D gene TRBD1, 6 bases. For the CDR3, the DNA is TGTGCCAGCAGCCAAAACGGACAGACGGCCATTAGGGCCAACGTCCTGACTTTC. Protein product: CASSQNGQTAIRANVLTF.